This T cell receptor (beta chain) was retrieved from a study of technical replicates of blood from a handful of donors (TCRdb year 2017). Compared with germline, V lacks 5 bases and J lacks 4 bases; bases without a gene match: 3. The germline V gene (reference sequence) provides CDR1 MNHEY and CDR2 SMNVEV. From its cysteine to its phenylalanine, the CDR3 spans 14 amino acids. Only the CDR3 part of the read is kept: 42 bases, read in frame from the first base. With respect to this clone: This receptor's antigen is unknown. Per-base qualities were not stored, and no clone one base away is much larger.

Libraries were made using the immunoSEQ multiplex PCR assay. TCRdb took over this immuneACCESS table, retaining in-frame rearrangements with V and J assigned. Such tables are incomplete; in checked studies, under half of the missing clones stem from an unresolved V gene, and the remainder is unexplained. The sample table contains over 50,000 clones; only one count was recorded for 97% of them. Of the sample, over 0.15% is held by the ten largest clones. This chain is built from TRBV27 and TRBJ2-5; 11 bases in the middle match TRBD1. This receptor was obtained from a human donor in good health. Source material: T cells isolated from PBMCs. The CDR3 region reads CASSRTGGGETQYF. The DNA reads as follows: TGTGCCAGCAGTCGGACAGGGGGCGGAGAGACCCAGTACTTC.